Below are 16 T cell receptor beta chains sequenced from a single sample in a study of cytomegalovirus exposure and HLA in healthy donors. Both 60 Vbeta primers and 13 Jbeta primers went into the PCR. Sequencing used immunoSEQ multiplex PCR; TCRdb keeps in-frame clones, though not all of them. The repertoire includes about 160,000 clones, roughly four fifths of them detected once, and roughly 3% sits in the top ten. The sequenced sample consisted of PBMCs. Source of these receptors: a woman in her fifties or sixties in good health and CMV-seropositive.

The chain uses TRBV11-2 and TRBJ2-6; unclear D gene. The germline CDR1 and CDR2 sequences are SGHAT and FQNNGV. The CDR3 covers 15 residues. V lost 4 bases and J 1 base, leaving 8 bases between the germline ends. In nucleotides, the CDR3 is TGTGCCAGCAGCTCGGTCCGGTCTGGGGCCAACGTCCTGACTTTC. It encodes CASSSVRSGANVLTF.

This clone has just one count. The sample has other DNA sequences that encode this CDR3 too. The chain carries TRBV7-7 and TRBJ2-1; tentative D call: TRBD2 (5 bases). The CDR3 is made up of 15 amino acids. The V end lost 3 bases, the J end lost 0 bases, and 9 bases lay between the germline ends. Germline loops: CDR1 SSHAT, CDR2 FNYEAQ (reference sequence). The CDR3 loop is CASSLGASSYNEQFF. DNA of the CDR3: TGTGCCAGCAGCTTGGGAGCGAGCTCCTACAATGAGCAGTTCTTC.

The chain links TRBV5-8 to TRBJ2-1; D is unclear. Per the germline V gene, CDR1 is SGHTS and CDR2 is YDEGEE. The CDR3 is 16 residues long. V was pared by 2 bases and J by 6 bases, with 18 bases between. CDR3 DNA sequence: TGTGCCAGCAGCTTATTGTCGCGCCTCGCCTTCAATGAGCAGTTCTTC. This sequence encodes CASSLLSRLAFNEQFF.

V usage is TRBV2 and J usage is TRBJ2-3; 10 bases agree with TRBD1. The J segment lost 2 bases and the V segment lost 7 bases, leaving 6 bases of the junction unmatched. The CDR3 loop spans 15 amino acids. Germline V gene sequence: CDR1 SNHLY, CDR2 FYNNEI. CDR3 bases: TGTGCCAGCAAAGCGGGACAGGGGTTCACAGATACGCAGTATTTT. Protein sequence: CASKAGQGFTDTQYF.

J is TRBJ2-4 and V is TRBV27, with a possible D match to TRBD2 (5 bases). The CDR3 totals 17 residues. Trimming shortened V by 3 bases and J by 4 bases, and 19 bases separated the two germline ends. Germline V gene data show CDR1 as MNHEY and CDR2 as SMNVEV (reference sequence). The DNA for the CDR3 is TGTGCCAGCAGTTTGGCCCCTCAATCGCGGAGGAAAAACATTCAGTACTTC. This gives the protein CASSLAPQSRRKNIQYF.

The rearrangement joins TRBV6-6 to TRBJ2-3; 9 bases are a match to TRBD2. CDR1 and CDR2 (germline): MNHNY, SVGAGI (reference sequence). This CDR3 has 16 residues. V trimming: 0 bases; J trimming: 8 bases; junction bases outside the gene matches: 9. As DNA, the CDR3 is TGTGCCAGCAGTTACTCGGCTAGCGGGGAAGGGGGTACGCAGTATTTT. Its translation is CASSYSASGEGGTQYF.

V is TRBV5-1 and J is TRBJ1-3; 7 positions match TRBD1. The CDR3 has 13 residues. Trimming took 3 bases from V and 4 from J; bases not matched to a gene: 1. CDR1 and CDR2 from the germline V gene are SGHRS and YFSETQ. This CDR3 reads CASSSGQGNTIYF. The DNA for the CDR3 is TGCGCCAGCAGCTCGGGACAGGGAAACACCATATATTTT.

The rearrangement links TRBV5-1 to TRBJ1-1; perhaps TRBD1 as D (6 bases). Trimming removed 4 bases from V and 3 bases from J, with 13 bases in between. Per the germline V gene, CDR1 is SGHRS and CDR2 is YFSETQ. This CDR3 has 14 residues. CDR3 amino acids: CASSPHRADTEAFF. CDR3 nucleotides: TGCGCCAGCAGCCCCCACAGGGCGGACACTGAAGCTTTCTTT.

There are a few counts of this clone. This chain connects TRBV25-1 to TRBJ2-3, with TRBD1 matching over 10 bases. Germline-derived CDR1 and CDR2 are MGHDK and SYGVNS. CDR3 length: 15 residues. V was clipped by 6 bases and J by 3 bases; unmatched bases: 6. The CDR3 spells CASSSTGGRTDTQYF. The CDR3 DNA sequence: TGTGCCAGCAGCTCGACAGGGGGCCGGACAGATACGCAGTATTTT.

This clone was counted only a few times. The V and J genes are TRBV27 and TRBJ1-5, with 10 bases lining up with TRBD1. The CDR3 has 16 residues. Germline-derived CDR1 and CDR2 are MNHEY and SMNVEV (reference sequence). Losses at the gene ends were 5 bases for V and 1 base for J; bases not matched to a gene: 5. CDR3 DNA: TGTGCCAGCAGTGACAGGGGGCGCGGGAGCAATCAGCCCCAGCATTTT. Amino acid sequence: CASSDRGRGSNQPQHF.

The chain is built from TRBV5-1 and TRBJ2-7; 7 positions agree with TRBD1. The CDR3 covers 15 residues. The germline V gene encodes CDR1 SGHRS and CDR2 YFSETQ. V was pared by 2 bases and J by 2 bases, with 7 bases of the junction left unmatched. CDR3 in DNA: TGCGCCAGCAGCTTACCGGGACAGACGACCTACGAGCAGTACTTC. Residues: CASSLPGQTTYEQYF.

The chain has TRBV5-1 and TRBJ1-4, with D tentatively TRBD1 (6 bases). From germline, CDR1 is SGHRS and CDR2 YFSETQ. Trimming removed 2 bases from V and 8 bases from J, with 13 bases in between. The CDR3 sequence is 14 residues long. CDR3 nucleotides: TGCGCCAGCAGCTTTAGGGGGGGCGAGGAAAAACTGTTTTTT. Translated: CASSFRGGEEKLFF.

The chain combines TRBV6-6 with TRBJ1-6; D might be TRBD1 (5 bases). V was pared by 7 bases and J by 7 bases, with 14 bases between. CDR3 size: 14 residues. CDR1 and CDR2 from the germline V gene are MNHNY and SVGAGI (reference sequence). This chain's CDR3 is CASTAQGGNSPLHF. DNA for the CDR3: TGTGCCAGCACCGCCCAGGGAGGGAATTCACCCCTCCACTTT.

The V gene is TRBV2, the J gene TRBJ1-2; D is unclear. The CDR3 totals 14 residues. V was shortened by 0 bases and J by 8 bases, with 13 bases between the two germline ends. Per germline, CDR1 SNHLY and CDR2 FYNNEI. CDR3 loop: CASSEAERVGGYTF. CDR3 coding DNA: TGTGCCAGCAGTGAAGCGGAGAGGGTTGGAGGCTACACCTTC.

The V and J genes are TRBV7-3 and TRBJ2-3; TRBD1 matches at 7 bases. The CDR3 loop spans 14 amino acids. Germline values: CDR1 SGHTA, CDR2 FQGTGA. The V segment lost 5 bases and the J segment 6 bases; nucleotides outside the gene matches: 8. The CDR3 DNA sequence: TGTGCCAGCAGCGCAACAGGGACAGTGGATACGCAGTATTTT. This encodes CASSATGTVDTQYF.

J is TRBJ1-3 and V is TRBV30, with D possibly matching TRBD1 (6 bases). Trimming stripped 5 bases from V and 0 bases from J, with 14 bases between. Germline V gives CDR1 GTSNPN, CDR2 SVGIG (reference sequence). The CDR3 covers 15 residues. As DNA, the CDR3 is TGTGCCTGGGGATTGGGGGCGAGCTCTGGAAACACCATATATTTT. Translated, it gives CAWGLGASSGNTIYF.